This TCR beta chain was sequenced in a study of T cell repertoires in ileal Crohn's disease. Profiling relied on immunoSEQ multiplex PCR, and the TCRdb table lists in-frame clones only, not all of them. The data contain about 12,000 clones, 78% of them seen just once; the ten biggest clones take up roughly 4.5%. Germline V gene data show CDR1 as SGHDT and CDR2 as YYEEEE. CDR3 length: 13 amino acids. J was trimmed by 12 bases and V by 2 bases; bases with no gene match: 11. Described time point: neoterminal ileum biopsy at postoperative endoscopy, about 6 months after surgery. The chain joins TRBV5-6 to TRBJ2-7; 7 nucleotides match TRBD2. The sequenced material came from ileal tissue. This TCR derives from an adult with Crohn's disease. The CDR3 spells CASSLVVGGPRYF. CDR3 sequence (DNA): TGTGCCAGCAGCTTAGTTGTGGGAGGGCCGAGGTACTTC.